The 21 T cell receptor beta chains given below trace back to one sample, sequenced in a study of blood T cell repertoires in COVID-19. TCRdb's copy holds only in-frame clones and misses some; the assay was immunoSEQ multiplex PCR. The sample yields about 250,000 clones, 85% to 90% seen once. The sequenced material came from PBMCs or T cells enriched from blood (not recorded which). The receptors were sampled from a man in his forties who had recovered from COVID-19.

Written as DNA, the CDR3 is TGTGCCAGCAGCTCAATGGACACGAATCACGAGCAGTACTTC. Protein product: CASSSMDTNHEQYF. The genes are TRBV7-9 and TRBJ2-7; TRBD1 is a possible D gene (5 bases). The length of the CDR3 is 14 residues. Deletions cut 4 bases from V and 5 bases from J, with 15 bases between. CDR1 and CDR2 (germline): SEHNR, FQNEAQ (reference sequence).

The V and J genes are TRBV9 and TRBJ2-5; D unclear. V was shortened by 0 bases and J by 4 bases, with 13 bases between the two germline ends. The CDR3 length is 15 residues. CDR1 is SGDLS and CDR2 is YYNGEE in the germline V gene. The CDR3 here is CASSVVGSGSETQYF. For the CDR3, the DNA is TGTGCCAGCAGCGTAGTAGGTTCGGGTTCAGAGACCCAGTACTTC.

This clone was counted a single time. The chain uses TRBV10-3 and TRBJ1-2; D is uncertain. This CDR3 contains 13 residues. The V gene's germline CDR1 is ENHRY and CDR2 SYGVKD. V shed 3 bases and J shed 4 bases, with 9 bases lying between them. As DNA, the CDR3 is TGTGCCATCAGTGAAGTCCTAATCTATGGCTACACCTTC. Amino acids: CAISEVLIYGYTF.

This clone came up a few times. J is TRBJ2-3 and V is TRBV4-1, with a possible D match to TRBD1 (5 bases). The CDR3 covers 14 residues. The ends were cut back, 6 bases at V and 5 bases at J, with 15 bases in the middle. Per germline, CDR1 MGHRA and CDR2 YSYEKL. CDR3 in DNA: TGCGCCAGCAGTCTCCTTGGGGCACGAGATACGCAGTATTTT. Its translation is CASSLLGARDTQYF.

The rearrangement joins TRBV4-3 to TRBJ1-5; D is undetermined. This CDR3 has 13 amino acids. Trimming cost V 4 bases and J 5 bases, with 9 bases left between them. In germline, CDR1 is LGHNA, CDR2 YSLEER. This chain's CDR3 is CASSPIRDQPQHF. The CDR3 DNA reads TGCGCCAGCAGCCCAATACGGGATCAGCCCCAGCATTTT.

This chain uses TRBV24-1 with TRBJ2-7, with D possibly TRBD1 on 5 matching bases. The germline V gene has CDR1 KGHDR and CDR2 SFDVKD. The CDR3 runs to 14 residues. Trimming took 4 bases from V and 5 from J, leaving 14 bases between them. The CDR3 loop reads CATSDTWTHDEQYF. As DNA, the CDR3 is TGTGCCACCAGTGACACATGGACACACGACGAGCAGTACTTC.

A few counts support this clone. The chain links TRBV7-9 to TRBJ2-7, with unresolved D. This CDR3 is built from 13 residues. Deletions cut 5 bases from V and 6 bases from J, with 14 bases between. Germline CDR1 SEHNR, CDR2 FQNEAQ (reference sequence). This CDR3 reads CASSLQAVSEQYF. CDR3 DNA sequence: TGTGCCAGCAGCCTTCAAGCCGTCTCCGAGCAGTACTTC.

This chain joins TRBV9 and TRBJ1-3; D gene unclear. Trimming pared 4 bases from V and 2 bases from J, leaving 4 bases between. This CDR3 is 12 amino acids long. From germline, CDR1 is SGDLS and CDR2 YYNGEE. The DNA for the CDR3 is TGTGCCAGCAGCCCAACTGGAAACACCATATATTTT. It encodes CASSPTGNTIYF. Looking up the rest from reference TRBV9 and TRBJ1-3 gives the full variable domain: DSGVTQTPKHLITATGQRVTLRCSPRSGDLSVYWYQQSLDQGLQFLIQYYNGEERAKGNILERFSAQQFPDLHSELNLSSLELGDSALYFCASSPTGNTIYFGEGSWLTVV.

Worth noting for this clone: The identical CDR3 is also encoded by other nucleotide sequences in the sample. This chain links TRBV3-1 (or the pseudogene TRBV3-2) with TRBJ2-5; TRBD2 matches 7 bases. Germline V lookup: CDR1 LGHDT, CDR2 YNNKEL (reference sequence). The CDR3 contains 15 residues. J lost 5 bases, V lost 1 base, and 7 bases had no gene match. The CDR3 sequence: CASSQGPSGRETQYF. CDR3 bases: TGTGCCAGCAGCCAAGGTCCTAGCGGTAGGGAGACCCAGTACTTC.

The V call is TRBV20-1, the J call TRBJ2-3, with 10 nucleotides matching TRBD2. The CDR3 runs to 14 residues. V shed 3 bases and J 5 bases; nucleotides not matched to a gene: 5. In germline, CDR1 is DFQATT, CDR2 SNEGSKA (reference sequence). The CDR3, as DNA: TGCAGTGCTAGTAGCCTAGCGGGGGAAGATACGCAGTATTTT. Translation: CSASSLAGEDTQYF.

This rearrangement joins TRBV7-2 to TRBJ2-3; D call uncertain. Germline V gene sequence: CDR1 SGHTA, CDR2 FQGNSA. V was pared by 2 bases and J by 1 base, with 10 bases between. This CDR3 is built from 15 residues. The CDR3 bases are TGTGCCAGCAGCTTAATTGGAAGCGGCACAGATACGCAGTATTTT. Amino acids: CASSLIGSGTDTQYF.

The genes are TRBV7-2 and TRBJ1-2; the D gene is possibly TRBD1 (5 bases). From germline, CDR1 is SGHTA and CDR2 FQGNSA. CDR3 length equals 16 residues. Deletions cut 1 base from V and 7 bases from J, with 19 bases between. The CDR3 loop is CASSLEAGQKGGGYTF. The CDR3 DNA is TGTGCCAGCAGCTTAGAGGCGGGGCAGAAGGGTGGTGGCTACACCTTC.

The chain has TRBV2 and TRBJ2-2, with 9 bases matching TRBD2. CDR1 is SNHLY and CDR2 is FYNNEI in the germline V gene. Trimming removed 6 bases from V and 2 bases from J; junction bases left unmatched: 7. This CDR3 comprises 16 residues. In DNA form, the CDR3 reads TGTGCCAGCAGCTTACTAGCGGGCCTAAACACCGGGGAGCTGTTTTTT. Its protein product is CASSLLAGLNTGELFF. Full variable domain (missing parts from reference TRBV2 and TRBJ2-2): EPEVTQTPSHQVTQMGQEVILRCVPISNHLYFYWYRQILGQKVEFLVSFYNNEISEKSEIFDDQFSVERPDGSNFTLKIRSTKLEDSAMYFCASSLLAGLNTGELFFGEGSRLTVL.

In its sample, this clone was seen many times. The V call is TRBV4-1, the J call TRBJ2-1, with D possibly matching TRBD2 (6 bases). Germline values: CDR1 MGHRA, CDR2 YSYEKL. V lost 5 bases and J lost 7, with 18 bases in between. This CDR3 region has 15 residues. The CDR3 reads CASSWRDSGRNEQFF. CDR3 nucleotides: TGCGCCAGCAGCTGGCGGGACTCGGGCAGGAATGAGCAGTTCTTC.

The CDR3 DNA is TGTGCCAGCAGTCGCCGGAGGTCCTACGAGCAGTACTTC. Protein sequence: CASSRRRSYEQYF. The chain uses TRBV6-5 and TRBJ2-7, with D perhaps TRBD2 (5 bases). Germline V gene lookup returns CDR1 MNHEY and CDR2 SVGAGI. The CDR3 is made up of 13 amino acids. Deletions cut 5 bases from V and 1 base from J, with 9 bases between.

The V call is TRBV28, the J call TRBJ2-1, with 11 bases fitting TRBD2. Trimming took 6 bases from V and 6 from J; bases not matched to a gene: 4. CDR1 and CDR2 (germline): MDHEN, SYDVKM. The CDR3 totals 14 residues. In DNA form, the CDR3 reads TGTGCCAGCAGAGAGACTAGCGGGGTCAATGAGCAGTTCTTC. The encoded protein is CASRETSGVNEQFF.

V and J are TRBV12-3 or TRBV12-4 and TRBJ2-7; D gene unclear. The CDR3 loop spans 13 amino acids. V lost 6 bases and J 7 bases, leaving 16 bases between the germline ends. The CDR3 sequence is CASSLRSIWEQYF. CDR3 bases: TGTGCCAGCAGCCTACGATCAATATGGGAGCAGTACTTC.

The chain uses TRBV21-1 and TRBJ1-2; the table names TRBD1, a call not compared with the DNA. TRBV21-1 is given as a pseudogene. The CDR3 runs to 14 residues. CDR3 sequence: CASRDRGPGYGYTF. In nucleotides, the CDR3 is TGTGCCAGCAGAGACAGGGGGCCTGGCTATGGCTACACCTTC.

The chain joins TRBV28 to TRBJ1-2, with TRBD1 as a possible D gene (5 bases). The V and J ends lost 5 bases and 7 bases respectively, with 20 bases between them. The CDR3 is 15 residues long. The germline V gene encodes CDR1 MDHEN and CDR2 SYDVKM. CDR3 amino acids: CASSPGAGPGGGYTF. The DNA of the CDR3 is TGTGCCAGCAGTCCTGGGGCGGGGCCGGGGGGTGGCTACACCTTC.

The CDR3 region has the DNA TGTGCCATCAGTGAGTCGATTTCAGGGGGCGCCACCGGGGAGCTGTTTTTT. This gives the protein CAISESISGGATGELFF. This sequence joins TRBV10-3 and TRBJ2-2; 8 bases align to TRBD1. The CDR3 extends over 17 amino acids. CDR1 is ENHRY, CDR2 SYGVKD, per germline. The ends lost 0 bases at V and 4 bases at J; junction bases unmatched: 7.

The rearrangement links TRBV28 to TRBJ1-4; D not resolved. CDR1 and CDR2 from the germline V gene are MDHEN and SYDVKM. The ends were cut back, 11 bases at V and 5 bases at J, with 9 bases in the middle. The CDR3 runs 11 residues. The CDR3 reads CASFSNEKLFF. The CDR3 region has the DNA TGTGCCTCCTTTTCCAATGAAAAACTGTTTTTT.